This entry lists 14 T cell receptor beta chains sequenced from one sample in a study of CD4+ T cells in melanoma. Method: immunoSEQ multiplex PCR; TCRdb's copy keeps in-frame clones and lacks some. Seen here are about 120,000 clones, around 93% observed once, and the top ten hold 3.3%. Sequencing input: peripheral blood. Every receptor here comes from a human donor with melanoma.

This sequence joins TRBV19 and TRBJ2-3; 10 bases match TRBD2. Trimming removed 8 bases from V and 5 bases from J; junction bases left unmatched: 7. Germline loops: CDR1 LNHDA, CDR2 SQIVND (reference sequence). CDR3 length: 14 residues. Here the CDR3 DNA reads TGTGCCAGTGTTAGCGGGAGGAGCGGAGATACGCAGTATTTT. Protein sequence: CASVSGRSGDTQYF. Supplemented by reference TRBV19 and TRBJ2-3, the full variable domain reads DGGITQSPKYLFRKEGQNVTLSCEQNLNHDAMYWYRQDPGQGLRLIYYSQIVNDFQKGDIAEGYSVSREKKESFPLTVTSAQKNPTAFYLCASVSGRSGDTQYFGPGTRLTVL.

The chain is built from TRBV19 and TRBJ2-3; D assignment may be TRBD1 or TRBD2 (5 bases each). CDR1 is LNHDA, CDR2 SQIVND, per germline (reference sequence). Trimming shortened V by 6 bases and J by 3 bases, and 16 bases separated the two germline ends. This CDR3 is built from 15 residues. The CDR3 bases are TGTGCCAGTAGGGACCTCGAATGGGGGACAGATACGCAGTATTTT. Its protein product is CASRDLEWGTDTQYF.

This rearrangement joins TRBV6-5 to TRBJ2-5; 10 positions match TRBD1. The J call may be faulty, since TRBJ2-7 better matches the DNA end. Germline V lookup: CDR1 MNHEY, CDR2 SVGAGI. The CDR3 runs to 15 residues. CDR3 region: CASSYQGQGIYEQYF. The CDR3 nucleotides read TGTGCCAGCAGTTATCAGGGACAGGGGATCTACGAGCAGTACTTC.

V and J are TRBV29-1 and TRBJ2-3; D might be TRBD1 or TRBD2, each matching 6 bases. This CDR3 has 17 amino acids. V was shortened by 7 bases and J by 0 bases, with 23 bases between the two germline ends. Germline loops: CDR1 SQVTM, CDR2 ANQGSEA. This CDR3 is CSANGGKGDSSTDTQYF. In DNA form, the CDR3 reads TGCAGCGCCAACGGGGGCAAGGGGGACTCTAGCACAGATACGCAGTATTTT.

This sequence joins TRBV6-1 and TRBJ1-2; no firm D call. From germline, CDR1 is MNHNS and CDR2 SASEGT. CDR3 size: 13 residues. V was trimmed by 0 bases and J by 7 bases, leaving 9 bases between them. The CDR3 DNA follows: TGTGCCAGCAGTGAAGCGGTGTTCGGTGGCTACACCTTC. It translates to CASSEAVFGGYTF.

V and J are TRBV10-3 and TRBJ2-3; 7 bases align to TRBD2. The germline gives CDR1 ENHRY, CDR2 SYGVKD. Trimming took 8 bases from V and 2 from J; bases not matched to a gene: 7. The CDR3 covers 14 residues. The CDR3 sequence: CAIRGRGTTDTQYF. CDR3 bases: TGTGCCATCCGTGGGCGGGGGACCACAGATACGCAGTATTTT.

The rearrangement links TRBV7-2 to TRBJ2-7, with TRBD1 matching 8 bases. V lost 1 base and J lost 2; bases outside the gene matches: 1. There are 14 residues in the CDR3. Germline V gene lookup returns CDR1 SGHTA and CDR2 FQGNSA. The CDR3 DNA follows: TGTGCCAGCAGCTTAGAGACAGGGGCCTACGAGCAGTACTTC. As protein: CASSLETGAYEQYF.

The CDR3 protein is CASSPAGLRSYEQYF. CDR3 sequence (DNA): TGTGCCAGCAGCCCGGCTGGGTTGCGGAGCTACGAGCAGTACTTC. This sequence joins TRBV7-2 and TRBJ2-7; D gene unclear. Germline values: CDR1 SGHTA, CDR2 FQGNSA. The CDR3 is made up of 15 amino acids. The V end lost 5 bases, the J end lost 3 bases, and 17 bases lay between the germline ends.

This sequence joins TRBV5-4 and TRBJ2-5; D is unclear. V was cut by 0 bases and J by 4 bases, with 10 bases left in between. Germline-derived CDR1 and CDR2 are SGHNT and YYREEE (reference sequence). The CDR3 has 14 residues. The DNA of the CDR3 is TGTGCCAGCAGCTTGGACAGTTCAAGAGAGACCCAGTACTTC. Amino acids: CASSLDSSRETQYF.

This chain links TRBV7-2 with TRBJ1-2, with 7 bases identical to TRBD1. The CDR3 spans 15 residues. Germline trimming cut 10 bases from V and 7 bases from J; bases unmatched to any gene: 18. Germline V gene sequence: CDR1 SGHTA, CDR2 FQGNSA. Written as DNA, the CDR3 is TGTGCCACAAGCCGACAGGGAGGGCATAGTGGTGGCTACACCTTC. Translated: CATSRQGGHSGGYTF.

The V call is TRBV19, the J call TRBJ1-4, with D hard to call. CDR1 and CDR2 from the germline V gene are LNHDA and SQIVND (reference sequence). CDR3 length equals 15 residues. The V and J ends lost 5 bases and 8 bases respectively, with 18 bases between them. CDR3 sequence (DNA): TGTGCCAGTAGTTCGGGTCAGCAGTTCGGGGAAAAACTGTTTTTT. It codes for CASSSGQQFGEKLFF.

This sequence joins TRBV6-6 and TRBJ1-5, with D maybe TRBD1 (5 bases). CDR1 is MNHNY, CDR2 SVGAGI, per germline (reference sequence). V was clipped by 0 bases and J by 3 bases, with 9 bases between them. The length of the CDR3 is 15 residues. For the CDR3, the DNA is TGTGCCAGCAGTTACTCGACAGTTCTCAATCAGCCCCAGCATTTT. It codes for CASSYSTVLNQPQHF.

The CDR3 loop is CASSEVGTGNQPQHF. CDR3 nucleotides: TGTGCCAGCAGTGAAGTGGGAACAGGCAATCAGCCCCAGCATTTT. This chain links TRBV6-1 with TRBJ1-5; the D is unclear. V shed 1 base and J shed 2 bases, with 9 bases lying between them. Germline V CDR1 and CDR2: MNHNS, SASEGT. The CDR3 sequence is 15 residues long.

The V call is TRBV18, the J call TRBJ2-1; no definite D call. From germline, CDR1 is KGHSH and CDR2 LQKENI. The V end lost 6 bases, the J end lost 3 bases, and 9 bases lay between the germline ends. CDR3 length: 13 amino acids. The CDR3 spells CASSPGIYNEQFF. Written as DNA, the CDR3 is TGTGCCAGCTCGCCGGGCATCTACAATGAGCAGTTCTTC.